The rows below give T cell receptor beta chains drawn from one sample of a study of chemoradiotherapy in HPV16-positive cancers. Data came from immunoSEQ multiplex PCR; TCRdb stores just in-frame clones and leaves some out. The sample carries 20,000 or so clones, about 86% recorded once. This material consisted of blood, taken from a patient who underwent chemoradiotherapy. The receptors were sampled from a human donor with HPV-associated anogenital cancer. The CDR3 runs from the conserved cysteine through the conserved F or W. Fields, in order: clone size, V gene, CDR3 length, D gene, J gene, CDR3 protein, CDR3 DNA. A D gene is named only where the DNA matches it firmly. The listing skips clone size in some rows; elsewhere it reads once, few, many or a size class.

>.|TRBV30|13|.|TRBJ2-3
CAWSSGTPDTQYF
TGTGCCTGGAGTTCCGGGACTCCAGATACGCAGTATTTT
>.|TRBV11-2|12|.|TRBJ2-5
CASSSSGETQYF
TGTGCCAGCAGCTCCAGTGGGGAGACCCAGTACTTC
>.|TRBV25-1|13|.|TRBJ1-1
CASSFGQNTEAFF
TGTGCCAGCAGTTTCGGACAGAACACTGAAGCTTTCTTT
>.|TRBV6-5|13|.|TRBJ2-2
CASKHREGGELFF
TGTGCCAGCAAACACAGGGAGGGCGGGGAGCTGTTTTTT
>.|TRBV29-1|16|TRBD2|TRBJ2-5
CSVEGLAGGPVETQYF
TGCAGCGTGGAGGGGCTAGCGGGGGGGCCGGTAGAGACCCAGTACTTC
>once|TRBV4-1|17|TRBD1|TRBJ1-1
CASSQDRKGAGDTEAFF
TGCGCCAGCAGCCAAGATAGGAAGGGGGCTGGGGACACTGAAGCTTTCTTT
>.|TRBV4-1|15|TRBD1|TRBJ1-1
CASSRRTGENTEAFF
TGCGCCAGCAGCCGAAGGACAGGGGAGAACACTGAAGCTTTCTTT
>.|TRBV5-8|14|.|TRBJ2-5
CASSFEDLGGTQYF
TGTGCCAGCAGCTTCGAGGATTTGGGAGGGACCCAGTACTTC
>few|TRBV9|14|.|TRBJ1-1
CASSQSQGRTEAFF
TGTGCCAGCAGTCAAAGCCAGGGTCGCACTGAAGCTTTCTTT
>.|TRBV2|13|.|TRBJ1-2
CASRGMGNHGYTF
TGTGCCAGCAGGGGGATGGGGAATCATGGCTACACCTTC
>.|TRBV5-6|15|.|TRBJ1-4
CASSGSGAGIEKLFF
TGTGCCAGCAGCGGATCAGGGGCGGGTATTGAAAAACTGTTTTTT
>.|TRBV7-9|16|TRBD1|TRBJ2-7
CASSLNPDRASYEQYF
TGTGCCAGCAGCTTAAACCCCGACAGGGCGTCTTACGAGCAGTACTTC
>.|TRBV6-1|13|.|TRBJ1-4
CASSEAGIEKLFF
TGTGCCAGCAGTGAAGCTGGGATTGAAAAACTGTTTTTT
>.|TRBV7-2|16|.|TRBJ1-6
CASSLEGGRPNSPLHF
TGTGCCAGCAGCTTAGAAGGGGGACGGCCAAATTCACCCCTCCACTTT
>.|TRBV19|13|TRBD1|TRBJ1-1
CASSIDRETEAFF
TGTGCCAGTAGTATCGACAGGGAGACTGAAGCTTTCTTT
>.|TRBV7-2|17|TRBD2|TRBJ2-3
CASSRLSAGGSTDTQYF
TGTGCCAGCAGCCGCCTGTCGGCGGGGGGAAGCACAGATACGCAGTATTTT
>.|TRBV5-5|16|TRBD1|TRBJ1-2
CASSLGLGQGAAGYTF
TGTGCCAGCAGCTTAGGGCTCGGACAGGGGGCTGCTGGCTACACCTTC
>.|TRBV6-4|15|.|TRBJ1-5
CASSYYDSRNQPQHF
TGTGCCAGCAGTTATTACGACAGCCGCAATCAGCCCCAGCATTTT
>.|TRBV5-5|15|TRBD2|TRBJ2-2
CASSLIAGPTGELFF
TGTGCCAGCAGCTTGATAGCGGGGCCAACCGGGGAGCTGTTTTTT
>.|TRBV19|15|.|TRBJ2-2
CASRISGSSTGELFF
TGTGCCAGTAGGATTTCCGGGAGCAGCACCGGGGAGCTGTTTTTT
>.|TRBV6-6|15|.|TRBJ1-5
CASSYGAGTDQPQHF
TGTGCCAGCAGTTACGGTGCAGGGACTGATCAGCCCCAGCATTTT
>.|TRBV19|16|.|TRBJ2-4
CASRPRDSLAKNIQYF
TGTGCCAGTAGGCCTCGGGACTCTCTTGCCAAAAACATTCAGTACTTC
>.|TRBV5-6|15|.|TRBJ1-2
CASSLVQVRTHGYTF
TGTGCCAGCAGCTTGGTTCAGGTCCGTACTCATGGCTACACCTTC
>.|TRBV11-2|19|TRBD2|TRBJ2-1
CASSLLSPGLAGVHNEQFF
TGTGCCAGCAGCTTATTGTCCCCGGGACTAGCGGGAGTGCACAATGAGCAGTTCTTC
>.|TRBV30|13|.|TRBJ2-7
CAWRPGTIYEQYF
TGTGCCTGGAGGCCCGGGACAATCTACGAGCAGTACTTC
>once|TRBV9|14|.|TRBJ2-7
CASSVVTTGGEQYF
TGTGCCAGCAGCGTAGTTACAACTGGGGGAGAGCAGTACTTC
>.|TRBV5-1|14|TRBD1|TRBJ1-2
CASSFLGQGRGYTF
TGCGCCAGCAGCTTCTTAGGACAGGGGCGGGGTTACACCTTC
>.|TRBV27|14|TRBD2|TRBJ2-2
CASRRDYRTGELFF
TGTGCCAGCAGGAGGGACTATCGGACCGGGGAGCTGTTTTTT
>.|TRBV7-2|15|TRBD1|TRBJ2-6
CASSRGQAGANVLTF
TGTGCCAGCAGCAGGGGACAGGCTGGGGCCAACGTCCTGACTTTC
>.|TRBV5-1|12|.|TRBJ1-1
CASGRANTEAFF
TGCGCCAGCGGCAGGGCGAACACTGAAGCTTTCTTT
>.|TRBV5-1|14|.|TRBJ2-4
CASSLVPNPNIQYF
TGCGCCAGCAGCTTGGTACCGAACCCTAACATTCAGTACTTC
>.|TRBV7-2|16|.|TRBJ2-2
CASSLEGWGNTGELFF
TGTGCCAGCAGCTTAGAAGGTTGGGGGAACACCGGGGAGCTGTTTTTT
>.|TRBV6-4|13|.|TRBJ2-1
CASSVDYDNEQFF
TGTGCCAGCAGTGTTGACTACGACAATGAGCAGTTCTTC
>once|TRBV5-1|14|.|TRBJ1-1
CASSPTSGVGEAFF
TGCGCCAGCAGCCCTACCTCAGGGGTGGGTGAAGCTTTCTTT
>.|TRBV7-2|15|TRBD1|TRBJ1-5
CASSLAYRGNQPQHF
TGTGCCAGCAGCTTAGCGTACAGGGGAAATCAGCCCCAGCATTTT
>few|TRBV7-2|13|TRBD1|TRBJ1-2
CASSLTGGTGYTF
TGTGCCAGCAGCTTAACAGGGGGAACCGGCTACACCTTC
>.|TRBV11-2|17|.|TRBJ2-2
CASSLLIGTQNTGELFF
TGTGCCAGCAGCTTACTAATCGGGACCCAAAACACCGGGGAGCTGTTTTTT
>.|TRBV7-3|16|TRBD2|TRBJ2-1
CASSVSGTSGYNEQFF
TGTGCCAGCAGCGTGTCCGGGACTAGCGGTTACAATGAGCAGTTCTTC
>.|TRBV7-3|16|TRBD2|TRBJ2-5
CASSLTPTSGKETQYF
TGTGCCAGCAGCTTAACCCCGACTAGCGGGAAAGAGACCCAGTACTTC
>.|TRBV6-6|12|.|TRBJ1-1
CASSYVGTEAFF
TGTGCCAGCAGTTACGTCGGGACTGAAGCTTTCTTT
>.|TRBV4-3|16|.|TRBJ1-1
CASSQDRSSKNTEAFF
TGCGCCAGCAGCCAAGATCGCAGCAGCAAGAACACTGAAGCTTTCTTT
>.|TRBV5-4|15|.|TRBJ2-1
CASSLRDKFYNEQFF
TGTGCCAGCAGCTTGAGGGATAAGTTCTACAATGAGCAGTTCTTC
>.|TRBV6-5|14|TRBD1|TRBJ2-2
CASDRGRDTGELFF
TGTGCCAGTGACAGGGGGCGCGACACCGGGGAGCTGTTTTTT
>.|TRBV7-9|14|TRBD2|TRBJ2-3
CASSPSGNTDTQYF
TGTGCCAGCAGTCCCAGCGGGAACACAGATACGCAGTATTTT